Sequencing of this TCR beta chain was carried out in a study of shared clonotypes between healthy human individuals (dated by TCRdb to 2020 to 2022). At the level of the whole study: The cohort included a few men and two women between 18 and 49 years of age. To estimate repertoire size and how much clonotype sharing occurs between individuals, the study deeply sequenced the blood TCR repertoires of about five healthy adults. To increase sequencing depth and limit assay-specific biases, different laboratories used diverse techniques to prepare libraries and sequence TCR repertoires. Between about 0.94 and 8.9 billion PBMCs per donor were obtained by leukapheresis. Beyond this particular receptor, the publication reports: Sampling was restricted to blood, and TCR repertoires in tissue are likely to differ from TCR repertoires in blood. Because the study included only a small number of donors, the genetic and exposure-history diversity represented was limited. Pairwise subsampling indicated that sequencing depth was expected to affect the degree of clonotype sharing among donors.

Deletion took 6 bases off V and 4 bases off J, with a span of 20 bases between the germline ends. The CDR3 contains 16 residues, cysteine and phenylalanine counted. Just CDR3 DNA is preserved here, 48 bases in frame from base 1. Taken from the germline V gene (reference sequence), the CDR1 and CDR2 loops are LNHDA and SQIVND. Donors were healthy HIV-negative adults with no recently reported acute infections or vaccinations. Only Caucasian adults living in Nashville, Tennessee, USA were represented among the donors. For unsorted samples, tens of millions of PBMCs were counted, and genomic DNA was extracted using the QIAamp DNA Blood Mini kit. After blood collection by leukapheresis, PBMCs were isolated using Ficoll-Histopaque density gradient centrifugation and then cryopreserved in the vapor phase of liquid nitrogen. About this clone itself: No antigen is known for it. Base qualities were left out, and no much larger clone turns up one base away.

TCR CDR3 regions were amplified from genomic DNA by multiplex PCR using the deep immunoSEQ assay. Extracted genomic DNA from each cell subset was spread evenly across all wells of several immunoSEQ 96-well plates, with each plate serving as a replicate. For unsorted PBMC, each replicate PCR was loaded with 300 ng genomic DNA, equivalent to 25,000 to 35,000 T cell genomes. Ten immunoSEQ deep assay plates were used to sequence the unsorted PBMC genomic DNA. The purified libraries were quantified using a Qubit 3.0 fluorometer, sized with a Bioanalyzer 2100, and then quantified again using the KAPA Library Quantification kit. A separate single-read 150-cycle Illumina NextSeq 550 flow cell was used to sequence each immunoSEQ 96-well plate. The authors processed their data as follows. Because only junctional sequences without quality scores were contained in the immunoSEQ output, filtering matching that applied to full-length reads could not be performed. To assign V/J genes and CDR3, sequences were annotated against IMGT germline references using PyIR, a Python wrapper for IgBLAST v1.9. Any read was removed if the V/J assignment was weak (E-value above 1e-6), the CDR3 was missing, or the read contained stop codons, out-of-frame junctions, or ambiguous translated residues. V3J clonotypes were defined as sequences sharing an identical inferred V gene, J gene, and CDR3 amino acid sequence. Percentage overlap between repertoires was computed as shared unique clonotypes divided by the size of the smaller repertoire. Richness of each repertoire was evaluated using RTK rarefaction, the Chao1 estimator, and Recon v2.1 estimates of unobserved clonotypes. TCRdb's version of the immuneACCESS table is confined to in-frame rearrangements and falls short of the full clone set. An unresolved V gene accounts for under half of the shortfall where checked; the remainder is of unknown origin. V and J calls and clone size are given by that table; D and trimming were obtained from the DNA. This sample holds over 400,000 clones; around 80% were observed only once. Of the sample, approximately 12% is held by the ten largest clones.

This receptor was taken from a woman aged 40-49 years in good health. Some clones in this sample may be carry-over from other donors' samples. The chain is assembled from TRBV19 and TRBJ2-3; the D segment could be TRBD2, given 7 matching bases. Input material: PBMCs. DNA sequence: TGTGCCAGTAGAAGACCCGGTCAGGGGAGGGCAGATACGCAGTATTTT. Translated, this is CASRRPGQGRADTQYF.